This paragraph reports one TCR beta chain. Its antigen is unidentified. This sample is part of a study of identical twins. The V gene's germline CDR1 is LGHDT and CDR2 YNNKEL (reference sequence). This CDR3 has 17 amino acids. V shed 1 base and J 6 bases; nucleotides not matched to a gene: 4. Study-wide findings and caveats: Models came in too low on out-of-frame TCR alpha sharing in monozygotic twins. Findings came from cross-sectional statistics, without long-term follow-up of donors.

Unique molecular identifiers were present on the cDNA, and a universal primer site came from template switching. TCRdb passed the 5' RACE reads through MiXCR, listing each CDR3 protein once. The data contain about 660,000 distinct CDR3 sequences, approximately 9% of them singletons. These sequences were also reported in another study, on yellow fever vaccine responses in identical twins.

Sequencing was performed on PBMCs. V is TRBV3-1 and J is TRBJ2-2, with 14 bases identical to TRBD2. The TCR comes from a woman aged 18 to 35 in good health. The DNA of the CDR3 is TGTGCCAGCAGCCAAGGAGCGACTAGCGGGAGGGCCGGGGAGCTGTTTTTT. This sequence encodes CASSQGATSGRAGELFF.